The rows below give T cell receptor beta chains drawn from one sample of a study of preoperative IRX-2 immunotherapy in early breast cancer. Only in-frame clones appear in the TCRdb table, and some are missing; sequencing was by immunoSEQ multiplex PCR. The sample lists roughly 62,000 clones, 94% occurring once. The sample was acquired from a patient treated with IRX-2 immunotherapy. These receptors all come from a human donor with breast cancer. Each CDR3 is given with its conserved first and last residue.

length: 12
V: TRBV5-6
J: TRBJ2-1
CDR3: CASSLWTHEQFF

length: 15
V: TRBV5-8
J: TRBJ2-1
CDR3: CASSLRWSSYNEQFF

length: 15
V: TRBV4-3
J: NA
CDR3: CASSQLGAGGYEQYF

length: 12
V: TRBV11-3
J: TRBJ2-2
CDR3: CASTRDNLGLFF

length: 15
V: TRBV27
J: TRBJ1-6
CDR3: CASSSVRAGRSPLHF

length: 16
V: TRBV11-3
J: TRBJ2-1
CDR3: CASSLESGLGHNEQFF

length: 16
V: TRBV4-3
J: TRBJ1-1
CDR3: CASSQESFRGRTEAFF

length: 18
V: TRBV4-1
J: TRBJ2-1
CDR3: CASSHSPTGTSGVGEQFF

length: 15
V: TRBV7-9
J: TRBJ2-6
CDR3: CASSLVRAGANVLTF

length: 14
V: TRBV7-8
J: TRBJ2-7
CDR3: CASSFPQTIYEQYF

length: 15
V: TRBV28
J: TRBJ2-7
CDR3: CASSTIQGESYEQYF

length: 15
V: TRBV6-5
J: TRBJ2-5
CDR3: CASSLASGRQETQYF

length: 19
V: TRBV15
J: TRBJ2-1
CDR3: CATSRFRTSGGAGGNEQFF

length: 15
V: TRBV9
J: TRBJ2-3
CDR3: CASSVWPSTSDTQYF

length: 14
V: TRBV7-6
J: TRBJ1-1
CDR3: CASSPWTANTEAFF

length: 13
V: TRBV5-5
J: TRBJ2-7
CDR3: CASTGTGGYEQYF

length: 14
V: TRBV4-3
J: TRBJ1-2
CDR3: CASSHQGGNYGYTF

length: 13
V: TRBV9
J: TRBJ1-3
CDR3: CASSVDGGYTIYF

length: 12
V: TRBV29-1
J: TRBJ1-1
CDR3: CSAWDGDTEAFF

length: 16
V: TRBV28
J: TRBJ2-1
CDR3: CASSHPRERNYNEQFF

length: 15
V: TRBV18
J: TRBJ2-5
CDR3: CASSPLSSGQETQYF

length: 19
V: TRBV7-2
J: TRBJ2-7
CDR3: CASSLRQGVKLDPTYEQYF

length: 15
V: TRBV30
J: TRBJ2-3
CDR3: CAWSRGAGSTDTQYF

length: 15
V: TRBV11-3
J: TRBJ2-4
CDR3: CASSWTARVLDIQYF

length: 12
V: TRBV5-6
J: TRBJ2-2
CDR3: CASSSYTGELFF

length: 14
V: TRBV27
J: TRBJ2-1
CDR3: CASSLIQQPREQFF

length: 15
V: TRBV11-2
J: TRBJ2-7
CDR3: CASSLVGLAGGEQYF

length: 19
V: TRBV5-1
J: TRBJ2-4
CDR3: CASTRLAGLPILAKNIQYF